This T cell receptor (beta chain) was sequenced in a study of T cell changes during pregnancy in multiple sclerosis. This table comes from immunoSEQ multiplex PCR, and its TCRdb copy is limited to in-frame clones, with some not included. This sample yields 55,000 to 85,000 clones, of which 85% to 95% are seen a single time; 0.29% belongs to the top ten. V dropped 8 bases and J dropped 3 bases, with 11 bases sitting between them. Germline V gives CDR1 MNHEY, CDR2 SVGAGI. The length of the CDR3 is 12 residues. This sequence joins TRBV6-5 and TRBJ2-7, with D maybe TRBD2 (5 bases). This receptor was obtained from a female donor with multiple sclerosis, enrolled in a pregnancy study. The sequenced sample was CD4+ T cells from peripheral blood mononuclear cells, obtained after pregnancy. CDR3 DNA sequence: TGTGCCAGCGGAGGCAGTCTCTACGAGCAGTACTTC. Translating gives CASGGSLYEQYF.